Below, 9 T cell receptor beta chains from the same sample are listed, as sequenced in a study of blood T cells in healthy people across ages. Together with a sample-barcoded 5' primer, a J-beta primer mix was included in a second PCR lasting roughly 6 to 12 cycles. MiXCR, run by TCRdb on the 5' RACE reads, gives a single entry per CDR3 protein. The table lists roughly 1.9 million distinct CDR3 sequences, 39% of them singletons, with roughly 23% in the top ten. What was sequenced was blood. These receptors came from a human donor in good health.

CDR3 protein: CSVERGSYNEQFF. CDR3 in DNA: TGCAGCGTTGAACGGGGGTCCTACAATGAGCAGTTCTTC. The chain links TRBV29-1 to TRBJ2-1; TRBD2 is a possible D gene (6 bases). Per the germline V gene, CDR1 is SQVTM and CDR2 is ANQGSEA. V lost 2 bases and J lost 1, with 6 bases in between. The length of the CDR3 is 13 residues.

This clonotype was found a few times. This chain uses TRBV20-1 with TRBJ2-3, with D perhaps TRBD2 (6 bases). Germline CDR1 DFQATT, CDR2 SNEGSKA (reference sequence). The V gene lost 6 bases and the J gene lost 2 bases, with 12 bases spanning the gap. This CDR3 is built from 13 residues. CDR3 amino acids: CSAGGLITDTQYF. The CDR3 bases are TGCAGTGCGGGGGGACTGATCACAGATACGCAGTATTTT.

The table lists this clonotype with a few counts. The gene calls are TRBV4-3 and TRBJ2-1; D remains unclear. V lost 0 bases and J lost 4, with 13 bases in between. Germline values: CDR1 LGHNA, CDR2 YSLEER. The CDR3 consists of 16 residues. The CDR3 region is CASSQDWRRAYNEQFF. CDR3 sequence (DNA): TGCGCCAGCAGCCAAGATTGGCGGAGAGCTTACAATGAGCAGTTCTTC.

The V gene is TRBV29-1, the J gene TRBJ2-4; D not resolved. The J call may be in error: the DNA end matches TRBJ2-7 better. Per the germline V gene, CDR1 is SQVTM and CDR2 is ANQGSEA. The CDR3 is 13 residues long. In nucleotides, the CDR3 is TGCAGCGTTGAAGTACAGACACCGGGCGAGCAGTACTTC. This sequence encodes CSVEVQTPGEQYF.

J is TRBJ2-5 and V is TRBV7-9; TRBD1 aligns across 8 bases. The CDR3 covers 16 residues. Germline-derived CDR1 and CDR2 are SEHNR and FQNEAQ (reference sequence). V gave up 3 bases and J gave up 5 bases; unmatched junction bases: 11. The CDR3 DNA reads TGTGCCAGCAGCTTGCAGGGGGCGGAGAGGGGCGAGACCCAGTACTTC. The encoded protein is CASSLQGAERGETQYF.

This clonotype was counted only a few times. The chain combines TRBV28 with TRBJ2-3, with 7 bases identical to TRBD1. In germline, CDR1 is MDHEN, CDR2 SYDVKM. V lost 0 bases to trimming and J lost 2 bases; unmatched junction nucleotides: 11. The CDR3 sequence is 18 residues long. DNA for the CDR3: TGTGCCAGCAGTTTATGGACAGGGTCTAAACGCATCACAGATACGCAGTATTTT. It codes for CASSLWTGSKRITDTQYF.

On this clonotype: Sequence at one end of the junction differs from germline and may be a read error. The rearrangement links TRBV28 to TRBJ2-3; no reliable D call. Germline V gives CDR1 MDHEN, CDR2 SYDVKM. The CDR3 length is 14 residues. CDR3 region: CTSSPPTGTDTQYF. The CDR3 DNA reads TGTACCAGCAGTCCTCCCACAGGCACAGATACGCAGTATTTT.

This clonotype showed up just once. The chain has TRBV20-1 and TRBJ2-3, with 10 bases fitting TRBD2. Trimming cost V 0 bases and J 5 bases; bases outside gene matches: 11. The CDR3 extends over 17 amino acids. CDR1 DFQATT and CDR2 SNEGSKA come from the germline V gene (reference sequence). CDR3 DNA: TGCAGTGCTAGAGATTTACGGACTAGCGGTATGAGAGATACGCAGTATTTT. Protein sequence: CSARDLRTSGMRDTQYF.

The gene calls are TRBV11-3 and TRBJ1-2, with D unclear. This CDR3 contains 14 residues. V gave up 2 bases and J gave up 4 bases, with 11 bases separating them. Germline values: CDR1 SGHNT, CDR2 YENEEA. The CDR3 protein is CASSLSPGPYGYTF. Written as DNA, the CDR3 is TGTGCCAGCAGCTTAAGTCCAGGACCCTATGGCTACACCTTC.